The TCR beta chain described here comes from a study of T cells in Graves' hyperthyroidism and ophthalmopathy. Across the study: Peripheral blood was drawn at first diagnosis, prior to all treatment. Study-wide points: Through a model of 13 V-J features, ophthalmopathy was separated from stable hyperthyroidism.

This clonotype was picked up many times. As yet, its antigen is unknown. Fresh 10 ml peripheral blood yielded PBMCs. The CDR3 has 15 residues. The germline V gene has CDR1 DFQATT and CDR2 SNEGSKA (reference sequence). V shed 0 bases and J 0 bases; nucleotides not matched to a gene: 1. The investigators amplified TCR beta CDR3 regions from RNA transcripts. The TCR CDR3 was amplified in a first-round RT-PCR using the HTBI primer set. TCRdb reprocessed the multiplex PCR reads via MiXCR and lists one record per CDR3 protein. Among more than 300,000 distinct CDR3 sequences listed, approximately 17% were seen once.

The receptor's source is a man between 18 and 29 years old with Graves' ophthalmopathy. This chain connects TRBV20-1 to TRBJ2-1; 8 bases are shared with TRBD2. Specimen: blood. The DNA of the CDR3 is TGCAGTGCTAGAGAGCTAGCGGGCTCCTACAATGAGCAGTTCTTC. It translates to CSARELAGSYNEQFF.